This T cell receptor beta chain is drawn from a study of shared clonotypes between healthy human individuals. Study outcomes and limitations: The study found about 5% of naive CD4 clonotypes shared across four donors. Compared with memory subsets, naive subsets generally had larger estimated richness.

Original methodology: Without quality scores, immunoSEQ junctional reads could not be filtered like full-length reads. The table came from immunoSEQ multiplex PCR; TCRdb's copy has only in-frame clones and leaves some out. The V and J calls and clone size were taken over from that table, and D and trimming were inferred from the DNA. The repertoire includes over 950,000 clones, 70% to 85% of them detected once, and approximately 0.9% sits in the top ten. On this clone: Its antigen is unknown.

Trimming stripped 4 bases from V and 2 bases from J, with 22 bases between. Germline V lookup: CDR1 SGHNT, CDR2 YYREEE (reference sequence). This CDR3 has 17 residues. V gene TRBV5-4 combines with J gene TRBJ2-7; D remains unclear. The TCR sequence derives from a man between 18 and 29 years old in good health. Some clones in this sample may be carry-over from other donors' samples. The sample comprised memory CD4+ T cells from PBMCs. The sample's subset: CD45RA-negative fraction. The CDR3 coding sequence is TGTGCCAGCAGCAAAGGGCAAACCTTCGGGCCGACCTACGAGCAGTACTTC. As protein: CASSKGQTFGPTYEQYF.